The T cell receptor beta chain described here comes from a study of blood T cell repertoires in COVID-19. Study information: The analysed material was cDNA or gDNA that came from T cells, B-cell-depleted T cells, or PBMCs.

Germline trimming cut 3 bases from V and 0 bases from J; bases unmatched to any gene: 4. Germline lookup yields CDR1 LGHNA and CDR2 YNFKEQ. There are 15 residues in the CDR3. Under the authors' procedure: Quantification of nucleated cells was approximated via reference gene primer amplification. Clones were read by immunoSEQ multiplex PCR, and TCRdb kept only the in-frame ones, dropping some. The DNA gave D and trimming, while V, J and clone size come from that table. The sample lists around 250,000 clones; around 93% were seen once. Sequenced material: PBMCs or T cells enriched from blood (not recorded which). The rearrangement links TRBV4-2 to TRBJ2-7; 8 bases map to TRBD2. This clonotype originated in a human donor in a cohort exposed to, infected with or recovered from COVID-19 (not recorded which). The donor label of this sample is uncertain. For the CDR3, the DNA is TGTGCCAGCAGCCAGCTTAGCGGGAACTCCTACGAGCAGTACTTC. Amino acid sequence: CASSQLSGNSYEQYF.